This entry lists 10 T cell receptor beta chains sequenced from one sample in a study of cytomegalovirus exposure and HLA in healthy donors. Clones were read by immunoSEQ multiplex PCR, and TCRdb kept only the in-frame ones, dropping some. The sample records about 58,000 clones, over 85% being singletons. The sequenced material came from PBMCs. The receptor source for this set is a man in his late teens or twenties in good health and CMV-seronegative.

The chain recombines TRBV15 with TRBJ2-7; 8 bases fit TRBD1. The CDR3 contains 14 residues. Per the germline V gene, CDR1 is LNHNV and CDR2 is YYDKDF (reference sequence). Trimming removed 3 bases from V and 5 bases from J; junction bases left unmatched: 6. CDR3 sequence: CATSSWQGADEQYF. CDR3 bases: TGTGCCACCAGCAGTTGGCAGGGGGCCGACGAGCAGTACTTC.

In DNA, the CDR3 is TGTGCCAGCAGTTTTAGCGGGACCCCTGAAGCTTTCTTT. Protein product: CASSFSGTPEAFF. The chain uses TRBV28 and TRBJ1-1; possibly TRBD1 for D (5 bases). Germline CDR1 and CDR2: MDHEN and SYDVKM. Trimming stripped 3 bases from V and 6 bases from J, with 11 bases between. The CDR3 sequence is 13 residues long.

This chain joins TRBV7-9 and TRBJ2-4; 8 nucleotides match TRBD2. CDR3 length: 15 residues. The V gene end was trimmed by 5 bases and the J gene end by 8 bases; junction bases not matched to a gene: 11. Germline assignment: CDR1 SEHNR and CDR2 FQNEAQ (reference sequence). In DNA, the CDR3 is TGTGCCAGCAGCCCCCCTAACGGGAGGGGTGACATTCAGTACTTC. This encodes CASSPPNGRGDIQYF.

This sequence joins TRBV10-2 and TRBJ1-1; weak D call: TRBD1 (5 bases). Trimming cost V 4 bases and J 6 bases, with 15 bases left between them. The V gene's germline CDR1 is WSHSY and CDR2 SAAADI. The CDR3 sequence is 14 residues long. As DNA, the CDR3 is TGCGCCAGCAGTGGCGGGGGATGGGGGTCTGAAGCTTTCTTT. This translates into CASSGGGWGSEAFF.

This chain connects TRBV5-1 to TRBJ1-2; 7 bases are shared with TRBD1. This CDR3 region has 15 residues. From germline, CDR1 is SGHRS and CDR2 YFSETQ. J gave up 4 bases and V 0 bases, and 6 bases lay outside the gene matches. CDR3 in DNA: TGCGCCAGCAGCTTGGACTCGACAGGGAGCTATGGCTACACCTTC. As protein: CASSLDSTGSYGYTF.

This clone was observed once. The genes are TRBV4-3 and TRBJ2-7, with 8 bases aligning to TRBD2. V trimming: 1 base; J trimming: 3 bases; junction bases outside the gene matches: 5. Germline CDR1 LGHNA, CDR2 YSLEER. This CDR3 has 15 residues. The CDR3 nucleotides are TGCGCCAGCAGCCAAGTGGCGGGAGGTTTCTACGAGCAGTACTTC. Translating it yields CASSQVAGGFYEQYF.

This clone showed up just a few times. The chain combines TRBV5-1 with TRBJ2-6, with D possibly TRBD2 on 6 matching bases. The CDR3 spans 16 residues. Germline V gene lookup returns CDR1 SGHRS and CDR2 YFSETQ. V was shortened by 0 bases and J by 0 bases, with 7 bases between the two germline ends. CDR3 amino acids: CASSLATSSGANVLTF. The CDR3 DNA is TGCGCCAGCAGCTTGGCGACTAGCTCTGGGGCCAACGTCCTGACTTTC. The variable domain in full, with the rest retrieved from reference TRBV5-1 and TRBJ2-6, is KAGVTQTPRYLIKTRGQQVTLSCSPISGHRSVSWYQQTPGQGLQFLFEYFSETQRNKGNFPGRFSGRQFSNSRSEMNVSTLELGDSALYLCASSLATSSGANVLTFGAGSRLTVL.

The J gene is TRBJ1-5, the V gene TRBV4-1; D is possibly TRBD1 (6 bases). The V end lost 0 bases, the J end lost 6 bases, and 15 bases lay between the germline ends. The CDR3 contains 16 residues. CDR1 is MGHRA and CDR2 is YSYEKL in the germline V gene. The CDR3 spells CASSQDQDRWAQPQHF. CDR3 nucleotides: TGCGCCAGCAGCCAAGACCAGGACAGATGGGCTCAGCCCCAGCATTTT.

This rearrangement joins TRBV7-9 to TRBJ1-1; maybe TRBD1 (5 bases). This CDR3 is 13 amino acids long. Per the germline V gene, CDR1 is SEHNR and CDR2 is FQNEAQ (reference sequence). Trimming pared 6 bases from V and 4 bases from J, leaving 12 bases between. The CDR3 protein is CASSSPGFTEAFF. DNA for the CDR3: TGTGCCAGCAGTTCCCCAGGGTTCACTGAAGCTTTCTTT. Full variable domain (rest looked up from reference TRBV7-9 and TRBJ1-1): DTGVSQNPRHKITKRGQNVTFRCDPISEHNRLYWYRQTLGQGPEFLTYFQNEAQLEKSRLLSDRFSAERPKGSFSTLEIQRTEQGDSAMYLCASSSPGFTEAFFGQGTRLTVV.

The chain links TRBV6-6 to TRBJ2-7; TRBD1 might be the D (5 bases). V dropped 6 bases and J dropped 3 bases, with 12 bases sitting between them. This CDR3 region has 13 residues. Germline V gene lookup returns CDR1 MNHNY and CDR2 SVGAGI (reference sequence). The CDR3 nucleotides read TGTGCCAGCAGCTCAAATAGGGGCTACGAGCAGTACTTC. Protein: CASSSNRGYEQYF.